These T cell receptor beta chains were read from a single sample in a study of naive and memory T cell subsets. TCRdb ran MiXCR on the UMI-ligation and nested PCR reads and lists one entry per CDR3 protein. The sample shows some 150,000 distinct CDR3 sequences, approximately 17% of them seen only once. Sequenced sample: naive CD4+ T cells from blood. Receptors originate from a human donor in good health. The CDR3 runs from the conserved cysteine through the conserved F or W. Each record gives: CDR3 protein, CDR3 DNA, V gene, D gene, J gene, clone size. The D gene is left open where the match is weak. Clone size is not always given. Where it is, it says once, few, many or a class for expanded clones.

CASSEDRMASGYNEQFF	TGTGCCAGCAGTGAAGATCGTATGGCTAGCGGCTACAATGAGCAGTTCTTC	TRBV2	TRBD2	TRBJ2-1	many
CSATPTSGHHSYNEQFF	TGCAGTGCTACCCCCACGTCCGGACACCACTCCTACAATGAGCAGTTCTTC	TRBV20-1	NA	TRBJ2-1	NA
CASSYQGIDTQYF	TGTGCCAGCAGTTATCAGGGGATAGATACGCAGTATTTT	TRBV12-3/TRBV12-4	NA	TRBJ2-3	NA
CASGLAGPTDTQYF	TGTGCCAGCGGATTAGCGGGACCAACAGATACGCAGTATTTT	TRBV6-2/TRBV6-3	TRBD2	TRBJ2-3	few
CASSQDLRGGYTF	TGTGCCAGCAGCCAAGATCTGAGGGGCGGCTACACCTTC	TRBV3-1	NA	TRBJ1-2	NA
CSARFPTRSETQYF	TGCAGTGCTAGATTTCCAACTAGGTCAGAGACCCAGTACTTC	TRBV20-1	NA	TRBJ2-5	NA
CASSFTGLGQFF	TGTGCCAGCAGCTTTACAGGGTTAGGACAGTTCTTC	TRBV5-5	NA	TRBJ2-1	NA
CASSQGERFFYEQYF	TGTGCCAGCAGCCAGGGAGAAAGGTTTTTTTACGAGCAGTACTTC	TRBV3-1	NA	TRBJ2-7	many
CASSPRGNTDTQYF	TGTGCCAGCAGCCCGCGAGGGAACACAGATACGCAGTATTTT	TRBV7-2	NA	TRBJ2-3	few
CSARVGVRGTNTEAFF	TGCAGTGCTAGAGTGGGGGTCCGGGGGACGAACACTGAAGCTTTCTTT	TRBV20-1	NA	TRBJ1-1	NA
CASGGADSYEQYF	TGTGCCAGCGGTGGAGCGGACAGCTACGAGCAGTACTTC	TRBV5-4	NA	TRBJ2-7	NA
CASSSGSWREDFNEQFF	TGTGCCAGCAGCTCGGGCTCTTGGCGGGAGGATTTCAATGAGCAGTTCTTC	TRBV7-2	TRBD2	TRBJ2-1	NA
CASSFGFAKAPFGQFF	TGTGCCAGCAGCTTCGGTTTTGCAAAGGCCCCTTTTGGGCAGTTCTTC	TRBV11-1	NA	TRBJ2-1	few
CATSSPPGGRDTQYF	TGTGCCACCAGCAGTCCCCCGGGAGGCAGAGATACGCAGTATTTT	TRBV15	TRBD2	TRBJ2-3	few
CASSSGLAGERSYNEQFF	TGTGCCAGCAGCTCGGGACTAGCGGGAGAACGGTCCTACAATGAGCAGTTCTTC	TRBV5-4	TRBD2	TRBJ2-1	few
CASSHSSGRAEQYF	TGTGCCAGCAGTCACTCTAGCGGGAGGGCCGAGCAGTACTTC	TRBV6-2/TRBV6-3	TRBD2	TRBJ2-7	NA
CASRTGTAGNTIYF	TGTGCCAGCAGAACCGGGACAGCTGGAAACACCATATATTTT	TRBV28	TRBD1	TRBJ1-3	NA
CSVGGVNQPQHF	TGCAGCGTTGGTGGGGTCAATCAGCCCCAGCATTTT	TRBV29-1	NA	TRBJ1-5	NA
CSARAGGLSDTQYF	TGCAGTGCTAGAGCGGGAGGTCTCTCAGATACGCAGTATTTT	TRBV20-1	TRBD2	TRBJ2-3	few
CASSPSRQGSVQGYTF	TGTGCCAGCTCACCATCCCGACAGGGGAGCGTTCAGGGCTACACCTTC	TRBV18	TRBD1	TRBJ1-2	once
CASSARLASDTQYF	TGTGCCAGCAGCGCTCGACTAGCGTCGGATACGCAGTATTTT	TRBV11-2	TRBD2	TRBJ2-3	NA